This paragraph covers one TCR beta chain sequence. Its target is not known. This CDR3 has 13 amino acids. V lost 1 base and J lost 7, with 10 bases in between. From germline, CDR1 is SGHDN and CDR2 FVKESK. Sequenced by immunoSEQ multiplex PCR; TCRdb stores in-frame clones only, minus some. The sample yields approximately 39,000 clones, about four fifths seen once. The source of the sample is a study of a mutant IDH1 vaccine in newly diagnosed glioma. Study background: Vaccination started 4-6 weeks after radiotherapy alone, or with temozolomide cycles. Standard pretreatment was either radiotherapy, temozolomide, or, for most, radiochemotherapy with temozolomide. Study-wide points: Pseudoprogression appeared unlinked to shifts in leading peripheral T cell clonotypes. Altogether, approximately 93% of patients exhibited vaccine-induced immune responses.

Time point specified: week 5, during vaccination. Each dose delivered 300 ug of mutant IDH1 20-mer peptide subcutaneously with imiquimod. The chain links TRBV14 to TRBJ1-2, with D unclear. The TCR was taken from a man aged 45-60 years with glioma. This material consisted of PBMCs, taken from a glioma patient whose treatment included an IDH1 peptide vaccine. CDR3 protein: CASSQAHSGGYTF. CDR3 DNA: TGTGCCAGCAGCCAAGCCCATTCAGGTGGCTACACCTTC.